Sequencing of this TCR beta chain was carried out in a study of T cell changes during pregnancy in multiple sclerosis (dated by TCRdb to the late 2010s). The study in broad terms: The study looked at changes in the T cell repertoire across pregnancy in women with multiple sclerosis.

Comment on this clone: The antigen it recognizes is unknown. No per-base quality is available; no much larger clone lies one base away.

As encoded in the germline V gene, CDR1 is MRHNA while CDR2 is SNTAGT. V and J are truncated by 6 bases and 4 bases respectively, leaving an intervening sequence of 16 bases. The CDR3 goes from the cysteine to the phenylalanine over 15 residues. Only the CDR3 part of the read is kept: 45 bases, read in frame from the first base. The library was built by means of the immunoSEQ multiplex PCR assay. TCRdb mirrors the immuneACCESS table, restricted to in-frame sequences. Some clones are absent from its copies; in checked studies, under half trace to an unresolved V gene, and the reason for the others is unknown. The table for this sample lists 20,000 to 30,000 clones; about 91% of them were counted only once. The ten largest clones represent around 17% of the sample.

The clonotype originates from a female donor with multiple sclerosis, enrolled in a pregnancy study. In this chain, TRBV6-4 is recombined with TRBJ2-1, and the D gene may be TRBD2, 6 bases matching. The sample consisted of CD8+ T cells from peripheral blood mononuclear cells, taken in the second trimester of pregnancy. The CDR3 is CASSLEGSAYNEQFF. The base sequence is TGTGCCAGCAGCCTGGAGGGGAGCGCGTACAATGAGCAGTTCTTC.